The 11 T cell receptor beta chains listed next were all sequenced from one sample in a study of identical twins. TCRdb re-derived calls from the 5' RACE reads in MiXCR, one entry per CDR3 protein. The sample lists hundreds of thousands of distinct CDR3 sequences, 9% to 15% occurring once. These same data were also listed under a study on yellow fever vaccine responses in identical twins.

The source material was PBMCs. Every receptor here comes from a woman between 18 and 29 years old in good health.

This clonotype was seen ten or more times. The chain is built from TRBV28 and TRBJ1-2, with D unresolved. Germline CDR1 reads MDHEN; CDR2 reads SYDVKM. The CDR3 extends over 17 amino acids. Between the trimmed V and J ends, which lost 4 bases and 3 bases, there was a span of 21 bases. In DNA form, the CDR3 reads TGTGCCAGCAGTTGGAGCTTACATACGGACGGACACTATGGCTACACCTTC. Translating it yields CASSWSLHTDGHYGYTF.

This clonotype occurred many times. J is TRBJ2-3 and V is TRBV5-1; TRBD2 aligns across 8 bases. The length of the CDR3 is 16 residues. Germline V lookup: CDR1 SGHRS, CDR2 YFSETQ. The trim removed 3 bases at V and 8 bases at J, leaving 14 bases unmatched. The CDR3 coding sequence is TGCGCCAGCAGCTGCCACTCCGGGACTAGTAGTATTACGCAGTATTTT. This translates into CASSCHSGTSSITQYF.

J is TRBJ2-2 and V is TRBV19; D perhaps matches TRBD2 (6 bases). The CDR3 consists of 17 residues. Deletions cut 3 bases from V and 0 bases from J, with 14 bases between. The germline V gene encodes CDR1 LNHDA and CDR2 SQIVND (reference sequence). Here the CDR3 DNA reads TGTGCCAGTAGTATTAGACTAGGCCGCACGAACACCGGGGAGCTGTTTTTT. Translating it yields CASSIRLGRTNTGELFF.

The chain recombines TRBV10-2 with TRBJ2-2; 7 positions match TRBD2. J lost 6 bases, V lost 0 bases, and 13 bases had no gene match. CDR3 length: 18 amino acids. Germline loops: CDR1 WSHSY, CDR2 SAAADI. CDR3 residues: CASSESRTSPRGSGELFF. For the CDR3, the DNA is TGCGCCAGCAGTGAGTCCAGGACTAGTCCCCGGGGGTCCGGGGAGCTGTTTTTT.

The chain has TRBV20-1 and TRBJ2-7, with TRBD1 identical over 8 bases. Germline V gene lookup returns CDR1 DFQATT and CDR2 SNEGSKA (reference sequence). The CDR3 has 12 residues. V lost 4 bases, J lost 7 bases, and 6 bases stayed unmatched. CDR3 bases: TGCAGTGCTAACCAGGGGGCAGGTGAGCAGTACGTC. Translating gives CSANQGAGEQYV.

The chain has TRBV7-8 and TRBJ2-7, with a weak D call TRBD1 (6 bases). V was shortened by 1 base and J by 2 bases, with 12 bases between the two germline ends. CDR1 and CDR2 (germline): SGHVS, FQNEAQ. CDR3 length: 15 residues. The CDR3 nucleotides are TGTGCCAGCAGCTTAGAAGGGGCAGGGGCCTACGAGCAGTACGTC. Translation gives CASSLEGAGAYEQYV.

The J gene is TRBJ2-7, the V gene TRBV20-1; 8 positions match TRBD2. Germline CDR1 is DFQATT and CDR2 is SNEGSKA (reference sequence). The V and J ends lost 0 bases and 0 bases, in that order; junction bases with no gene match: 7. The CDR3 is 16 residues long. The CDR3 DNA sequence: TGCAGTGCTAGAGATCCCAGCGGGGGCCACTCCTACGAGCAGTACGTC. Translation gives CSARDPSGGHSYEQYV.

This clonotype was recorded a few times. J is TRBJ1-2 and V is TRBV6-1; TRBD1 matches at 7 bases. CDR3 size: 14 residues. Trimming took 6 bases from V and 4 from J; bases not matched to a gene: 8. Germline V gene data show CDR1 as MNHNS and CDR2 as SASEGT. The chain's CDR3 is CASRPGQFLYGYTF. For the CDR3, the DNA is TGTGCCAGCAGGCCGGGACAGTTCCTCTATGGCTACACCTTC.

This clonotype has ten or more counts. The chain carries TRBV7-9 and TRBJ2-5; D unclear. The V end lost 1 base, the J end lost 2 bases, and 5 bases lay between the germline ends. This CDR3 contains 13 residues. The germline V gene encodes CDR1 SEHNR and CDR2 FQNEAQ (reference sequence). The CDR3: CASSLVVQETQYF. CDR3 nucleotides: TGTGCCAGCAGCTTAGTAGTTCAAGAGACCCAGTACTTC.

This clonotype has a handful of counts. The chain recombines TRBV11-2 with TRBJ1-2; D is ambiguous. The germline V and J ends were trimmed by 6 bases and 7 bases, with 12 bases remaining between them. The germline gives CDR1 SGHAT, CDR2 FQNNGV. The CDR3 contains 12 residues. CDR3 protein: CASSPIESGYTF. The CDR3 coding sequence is TGTGCCAGCAGTCCTATCGAAAGTGGCTACACCTTC. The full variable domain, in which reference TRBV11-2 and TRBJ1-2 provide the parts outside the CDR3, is EAGVAQSPRYKIIEKRQSVAFWCNPISGHATLYWYQQILGQGPKLLIQFQNNGVVDDSQLPKDRFSAERLKGVDSTLKIQPAKLEDSAVYLCASSPIESGYTFGSGTRLTVV.

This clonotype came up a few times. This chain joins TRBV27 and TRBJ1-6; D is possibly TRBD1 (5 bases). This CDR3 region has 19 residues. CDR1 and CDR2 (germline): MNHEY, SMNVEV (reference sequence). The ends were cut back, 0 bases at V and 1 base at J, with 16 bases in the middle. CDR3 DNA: TGTGCCAGCAGTTTATCCCCCCAGGGTAGAATGTCCTATAATTCACCCCTCCACTTT. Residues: CASSLSPQGRMSYNSPLHF.